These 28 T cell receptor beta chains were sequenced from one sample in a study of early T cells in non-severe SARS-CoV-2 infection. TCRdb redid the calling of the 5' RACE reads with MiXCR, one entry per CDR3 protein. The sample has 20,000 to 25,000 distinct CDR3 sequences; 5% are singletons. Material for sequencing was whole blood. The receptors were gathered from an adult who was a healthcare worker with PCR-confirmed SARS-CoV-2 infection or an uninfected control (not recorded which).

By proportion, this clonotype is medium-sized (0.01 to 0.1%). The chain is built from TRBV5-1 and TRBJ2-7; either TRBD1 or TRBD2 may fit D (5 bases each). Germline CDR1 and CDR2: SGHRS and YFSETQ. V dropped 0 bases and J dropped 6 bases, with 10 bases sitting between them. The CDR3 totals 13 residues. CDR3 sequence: CASSLDPGREQYF. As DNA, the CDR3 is TGCGCCAGCAGCTTGGACCCGGGACGCGAGCAGTACTTC.

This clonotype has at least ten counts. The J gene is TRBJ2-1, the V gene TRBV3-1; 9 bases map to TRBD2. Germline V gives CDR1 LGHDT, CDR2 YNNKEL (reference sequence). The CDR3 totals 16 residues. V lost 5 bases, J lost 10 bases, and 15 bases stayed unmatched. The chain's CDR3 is CASSKVAGASGVEQFF. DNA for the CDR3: TGTGCCAGCAGCAAAGTAGCGGGGGCCTCCGGCGTGGAGCAGTTCTTC.

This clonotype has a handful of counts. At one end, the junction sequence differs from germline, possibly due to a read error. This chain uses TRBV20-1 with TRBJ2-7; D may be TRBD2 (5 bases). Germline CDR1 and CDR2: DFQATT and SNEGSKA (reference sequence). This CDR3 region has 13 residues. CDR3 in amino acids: CSARDWERAGPAF. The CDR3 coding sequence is TGCAGTGCTAGAGATTGGGAGCGAGCCGGCCCAGCCTTC.

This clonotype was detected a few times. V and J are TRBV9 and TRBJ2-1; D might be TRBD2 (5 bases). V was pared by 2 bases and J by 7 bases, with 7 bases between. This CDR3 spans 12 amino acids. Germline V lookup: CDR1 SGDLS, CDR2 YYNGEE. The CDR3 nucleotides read TGTGCCAGCAGCGTGGACTGGAATGAGCAGTTCTTC. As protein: CASSVDWNEQFF.

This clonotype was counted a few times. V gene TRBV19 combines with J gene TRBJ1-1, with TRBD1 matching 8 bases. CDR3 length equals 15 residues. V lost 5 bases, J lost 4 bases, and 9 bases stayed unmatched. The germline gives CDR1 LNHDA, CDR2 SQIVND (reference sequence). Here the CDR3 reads CASSVGGQVGTEAFF. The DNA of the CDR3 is TGTGCCAGTAGTGTTGGGGGACAGGTGGGCACTGAAGCTTTCTTT.

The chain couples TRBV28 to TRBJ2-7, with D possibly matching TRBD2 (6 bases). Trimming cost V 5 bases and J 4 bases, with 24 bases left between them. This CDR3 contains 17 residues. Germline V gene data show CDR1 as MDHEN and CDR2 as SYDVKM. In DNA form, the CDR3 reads TGTGCCAGCAGTCCCGGGAGTGCCCAAACTAGGCGGTACGAGCAGTACTTC. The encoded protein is CASSPGSAQTRRYEQYF.

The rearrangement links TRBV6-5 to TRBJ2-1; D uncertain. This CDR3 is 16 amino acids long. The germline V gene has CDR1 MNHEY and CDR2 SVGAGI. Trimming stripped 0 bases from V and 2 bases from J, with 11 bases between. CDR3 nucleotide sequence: TGTGCCAGCAGTTACTCGGGTAGGGCAGCCTACAATGAGCAGTTCTTC. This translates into CASSYSGRAAYNEQFF.

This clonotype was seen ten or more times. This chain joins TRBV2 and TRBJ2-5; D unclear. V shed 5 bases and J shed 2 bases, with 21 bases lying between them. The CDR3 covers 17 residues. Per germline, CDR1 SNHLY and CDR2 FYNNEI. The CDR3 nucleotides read TGTGCCAGCAGTCCTAATCCTCTGACAACAGCACAAGAGACCCAGTACTTC. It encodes CASSPNPLTTAQETQYF.

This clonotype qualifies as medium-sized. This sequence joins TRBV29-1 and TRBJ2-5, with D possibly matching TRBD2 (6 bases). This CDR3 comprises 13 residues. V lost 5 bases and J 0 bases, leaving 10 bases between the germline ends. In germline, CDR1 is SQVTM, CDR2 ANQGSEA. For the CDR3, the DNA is TGCAGCGTTCCCGGGACTGACCAAGAGACCCAGTACTTC. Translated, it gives CSVPGTDQETQYF.

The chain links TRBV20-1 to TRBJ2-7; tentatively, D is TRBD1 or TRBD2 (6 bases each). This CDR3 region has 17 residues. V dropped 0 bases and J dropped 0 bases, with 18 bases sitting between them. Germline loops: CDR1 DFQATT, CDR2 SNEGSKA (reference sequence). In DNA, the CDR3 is TGCAGTGCTAGAGATTTTGAGGGGGGACGTATCTCCTACGAGCAGTACTTC. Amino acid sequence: CSARDFEGGRISYEQYF.

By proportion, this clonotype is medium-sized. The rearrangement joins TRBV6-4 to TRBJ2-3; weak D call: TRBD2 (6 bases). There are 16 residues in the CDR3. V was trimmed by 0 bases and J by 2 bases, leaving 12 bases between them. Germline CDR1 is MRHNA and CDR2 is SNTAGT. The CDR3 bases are TGTGCCAGCAGTGACTCGTGGAGGGCCGACACAGATACGCAGTATTTT. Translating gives CASSDSWRADTDTQYF.

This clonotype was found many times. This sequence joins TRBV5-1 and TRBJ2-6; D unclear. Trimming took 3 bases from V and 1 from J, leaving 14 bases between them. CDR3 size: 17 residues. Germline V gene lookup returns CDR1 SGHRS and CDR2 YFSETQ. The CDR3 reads CASSSGSALSGANVLTF. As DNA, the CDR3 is TGCGCCAGCAGCTCCGGGTCGGCCTTATCTGGGGCCAACGTCCTGACTTTC.

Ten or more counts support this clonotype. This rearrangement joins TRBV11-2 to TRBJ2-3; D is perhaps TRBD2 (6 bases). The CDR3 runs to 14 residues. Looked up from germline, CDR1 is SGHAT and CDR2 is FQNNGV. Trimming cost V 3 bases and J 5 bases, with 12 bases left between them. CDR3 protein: CASSFTGEIDTQYF. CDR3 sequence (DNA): TGTGCCAGCAGCTTTACGGGGGAGATAGATACGCAGTATTTT. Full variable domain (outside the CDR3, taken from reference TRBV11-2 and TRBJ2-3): EAGVAQSPRYKIIEKRQSVAFWCNPISGHATLYWYQQILGQGPKLLIQFQNNGVVDDSQLPKDRFSAERLKGVDSTLKIQPAKLEDSAVYLCASSFTGEIDTQYFGPGTRLTVL.

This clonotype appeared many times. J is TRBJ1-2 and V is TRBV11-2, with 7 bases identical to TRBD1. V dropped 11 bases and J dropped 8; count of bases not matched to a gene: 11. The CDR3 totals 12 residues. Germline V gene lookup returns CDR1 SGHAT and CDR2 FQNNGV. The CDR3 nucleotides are TGTGCCCGATACACAGGGGAGGAGGGCTACACCTTC. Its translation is CARYTGEEGYTF.

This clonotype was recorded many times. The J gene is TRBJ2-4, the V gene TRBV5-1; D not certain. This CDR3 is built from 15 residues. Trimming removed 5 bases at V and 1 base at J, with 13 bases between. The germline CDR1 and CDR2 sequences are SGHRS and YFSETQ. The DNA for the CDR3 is TGCGCCAGCAGAAAGTGGGGTTTCGCCAAAAACATTCAGTACTTC. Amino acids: CASRKWGFAKNIQYF.

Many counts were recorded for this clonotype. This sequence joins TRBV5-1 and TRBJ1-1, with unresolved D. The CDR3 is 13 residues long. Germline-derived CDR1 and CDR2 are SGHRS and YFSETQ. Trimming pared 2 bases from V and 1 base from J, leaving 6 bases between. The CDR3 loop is CASSFSRNTEAFF. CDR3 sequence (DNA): TGCGCCAGCAGCTTTTCCAGGAACACTGAAGCTTTCTTT.

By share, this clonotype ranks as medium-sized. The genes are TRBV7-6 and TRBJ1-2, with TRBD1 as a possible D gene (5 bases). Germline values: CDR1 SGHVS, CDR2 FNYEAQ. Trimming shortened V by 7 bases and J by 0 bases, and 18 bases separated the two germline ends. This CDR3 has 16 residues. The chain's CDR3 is CASTPNAGIPNYGYTF. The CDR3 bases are TGTGCCAGCACCCCTAATGCAGGGATTCCTAACTATGGCTACACCTTC.

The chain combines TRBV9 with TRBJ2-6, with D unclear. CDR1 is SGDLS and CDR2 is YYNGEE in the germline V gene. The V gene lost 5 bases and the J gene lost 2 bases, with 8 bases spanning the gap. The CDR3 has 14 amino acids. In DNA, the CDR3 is TGTGCCAGCAGTGCGACGACTGGGGCCAACGTCCTGACTTTC. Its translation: CASSATTGANVLTF. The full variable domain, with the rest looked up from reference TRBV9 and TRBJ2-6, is DSGVTQTPKHLITATGQRVTLRCSPRSGDLSVYWYQQSLDQGLQFLIQYYNGEERAKGNILERFSAQQFPDLHSELNLSSLELGDSALYFCASSATTGANVLTFGAGSRLTVL.

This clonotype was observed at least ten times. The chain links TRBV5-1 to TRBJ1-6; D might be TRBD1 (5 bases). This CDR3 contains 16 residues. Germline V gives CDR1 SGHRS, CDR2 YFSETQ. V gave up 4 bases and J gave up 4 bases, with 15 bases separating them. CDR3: CASSEPDKSYNSPLHF. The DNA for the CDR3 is TGCGCCAGCAGCGAGCCGGACAAAAGTTATAATTCACCCCTCCACTTT.

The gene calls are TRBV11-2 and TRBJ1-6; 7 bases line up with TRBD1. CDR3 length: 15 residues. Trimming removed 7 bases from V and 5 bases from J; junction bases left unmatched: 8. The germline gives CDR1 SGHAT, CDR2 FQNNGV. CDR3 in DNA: TGTGCCAGCAAGACAGGGACGTATGATAATTCACCCCTCCACTTT. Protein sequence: CASKTGTYDNSPLHF.

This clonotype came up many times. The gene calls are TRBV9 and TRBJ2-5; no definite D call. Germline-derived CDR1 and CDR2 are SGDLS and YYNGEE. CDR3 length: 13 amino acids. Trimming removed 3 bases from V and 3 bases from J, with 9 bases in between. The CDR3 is CASSAHNEETQYF. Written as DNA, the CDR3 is TGTGCCAGCAGCGCCCACAATGAAGAGACCCAGTACTTC.

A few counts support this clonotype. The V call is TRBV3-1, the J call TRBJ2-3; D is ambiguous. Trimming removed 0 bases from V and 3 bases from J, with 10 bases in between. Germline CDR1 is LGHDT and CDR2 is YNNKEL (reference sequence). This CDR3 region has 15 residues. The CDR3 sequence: CASSQDWGRTDTQYF. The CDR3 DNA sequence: TGTGCCAGCAGCCAAGATTGGGGTCGTACAGATACGCAGTATTTT.

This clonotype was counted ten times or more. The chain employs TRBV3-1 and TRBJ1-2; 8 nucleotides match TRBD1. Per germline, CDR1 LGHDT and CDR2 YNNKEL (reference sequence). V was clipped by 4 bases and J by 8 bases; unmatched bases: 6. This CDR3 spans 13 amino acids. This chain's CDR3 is CASSPGQGFGYTF. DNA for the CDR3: TGTGCCAGCAGCCCTGGACAGGGCTTCGGCTACACCTTC.

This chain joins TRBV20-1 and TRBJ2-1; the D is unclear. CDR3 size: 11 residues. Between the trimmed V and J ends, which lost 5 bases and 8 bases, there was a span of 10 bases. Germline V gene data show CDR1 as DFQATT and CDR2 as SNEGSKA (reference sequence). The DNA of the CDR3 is TGCAGTGCTGGACCTCAGGATGAGCAGTTCTTC. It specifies CSAGPQDEQFF.

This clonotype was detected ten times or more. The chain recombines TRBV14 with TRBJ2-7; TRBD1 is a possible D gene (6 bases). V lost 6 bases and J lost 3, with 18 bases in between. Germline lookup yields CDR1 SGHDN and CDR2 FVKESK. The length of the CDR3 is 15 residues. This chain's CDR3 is CASREATGGFYEQYF. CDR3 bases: TGTGCCAGCAGGGAGGCGACAGGAGGATTCTACGAGCAGTACTTC.

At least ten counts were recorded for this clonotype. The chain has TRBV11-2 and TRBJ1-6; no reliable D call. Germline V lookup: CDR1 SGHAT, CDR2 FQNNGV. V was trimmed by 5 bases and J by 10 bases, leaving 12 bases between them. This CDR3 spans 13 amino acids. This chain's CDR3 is CASSHPPPSPLHF. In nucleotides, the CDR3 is TGTGCCAGCAGCCACCCCCCCCCGTCACCCCTCCACTTT.

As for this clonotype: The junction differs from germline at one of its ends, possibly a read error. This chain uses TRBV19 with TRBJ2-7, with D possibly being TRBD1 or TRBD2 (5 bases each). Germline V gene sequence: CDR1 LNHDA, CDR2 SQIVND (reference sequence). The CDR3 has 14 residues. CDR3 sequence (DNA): TGTGTCAGTAGTATCCCAGGGACCGGTACGAGGCAGTACTTC. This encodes CVSSIPGTGTRQYF.

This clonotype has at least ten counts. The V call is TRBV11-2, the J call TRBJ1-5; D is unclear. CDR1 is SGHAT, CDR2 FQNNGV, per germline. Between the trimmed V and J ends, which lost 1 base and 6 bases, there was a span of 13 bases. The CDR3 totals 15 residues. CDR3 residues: CASSLAGIEVQPQHF. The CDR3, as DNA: TGTGCCAGCAGCTTAGCCGGTATCGAAGTTCAGCCCCAGCATTTT. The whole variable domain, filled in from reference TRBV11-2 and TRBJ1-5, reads EAGVAQSPRYKIIEKRQSVAFWCNPISGHATLYWYQQILGQGPKLLIQFQNNGVVDDSQLPKDRFSAERLKGVDSTLKIQPAKLEDSAVYLCASSLAGIEVQPQHFGDGTRLSIL.